The T cell receptor beta chain described here comes from a study of shared clonotypes between healthy human individuals (dated by TCRdb to about 2020). Regarding the complete study: The cohort comprised a couple of women and a few men aged 18 to 49 years. To estimate repertoire size and how much clonotypes are shared between individuals, the study performed deep sequencing of blood TCR repertoires from a few healthy adults. Between about 0.9 and 8.9 billion PBMCs per donor were obtained by leukapheresis. Per donor, three plates each were used for CD4 naive and CD4 memory, two for CD8 naive, and one for CD8 memory. Different laboratories and diverse techniques were used to prepare libraries and sequence TCR repertoires, to increase sequencing depth and limit assay-specific biases. What the research found in general, with its limitations: Clonotypes shared by all four sorted-subset donors showed higher generation probabilities than non-shared clonotypes. Sampling was restricted to blood, and TCR repertoires in tissues likely differ from the TCR repertoires found in blood. Pairwise subsampling led to the expectation that sequencing depth would affect the degree of clonotype sharing among donors. Naive subsets generally had larger estimated clonotype richness than memory subsets did. Because the study included a small number of donors, the genetic and exposure-history diversity represented was limited. Rarefaction of sorted-subset datasets indicated incomplete sequencing despite the large sequencing depth. Sharing across a few donors was observed for about 5% of naive CD4, about 4% of naive CD8, 2% to 2.5% of memory CD4, and approximately 0.41% of memory CD8 clonotypes.

Healthy HIV-negative adults with no recently reported acute infections or vaccinations were included as donors. All donors were Caucasian adults living in Nashville, Tennessee, USA. CD4+ T cells were enriched through magnetic negative selection, after which naive cells were positively selected on CD45RA and the remaining negative fraction served as the memory subset. Blood was obtained by leukapheresis, after which PBMCs were separated by Ficoll-Histopaque density gradient centrifugation and cryopreserved in liquid nitrogen vapor phase. Analytical flow cytometry was used to check the purity and quantity of every magnetically sorted T cell population. Genomic DNA was isolated from each sorted fraction and quantified by UV absorbance on a Nanodrop 2000c. TCR CDR3 regions were amplified from genomic DNA by multiplex PCR using the deep immunoSEQ assay. Extracted genomic DNA from each cell subset was spread evenly across all wells of several immunoSEQ 96-well plates, with each plate serving as a replicate. For sorted subsets, each replicate PCR was loaded with about 0.2 ug genomic DNA, equivalent to about 33,000 T cell genomes. The purified libraries were quantified using a Qubit 3.0 fluorometer, sized with a Bioanalyzer 2100, and then quantified again using the KAPA Library Quantification kit. Every immunoSEQ 96-well plate was sequenced on a dedicated single-read 150-cycle Illumina NextSeq 550 flow cell. The published analysis was carried out like this. Because the immunoSEQ output included only junctional sequences and no quality scores, the filtering could not be the same as the filtering used for full-length reads. Sequences were annotated with PyIR, a Python wrapper for IgBLAST v1.9, and V/J genes and CDR3 were assigned using IMGT germline references. Reads were filtered out if the reads had weak V/J assignments (E-value above 1e-6), no CDR3, stop codons, out-of-frame junctions, or ambiguous translated residues. V3J clonotypes were defined by identical inferred V gene, J gene, and CDR3 amino acid sequence. Percentage overlap between repertoires was calculated by dividing the number of shared unique clonotypes by the size of the smaller repertoire. Repertoire richness was assessed with RTK rarefaction, the Chao1 estimator, and Recon v2.1 estimates of unobserved clonotypes. Generation probabilities were computed with OLGA for all TCRbeta clonotypes obtained by the gDNA method from four donors. Here the immuneACCESS table is served through TCRdb, limited to in-frame sequences with V and J called. Missing clones are a known gap in these copies; in checked studies unresolved V genes cover under half, and the rest lacks a known reason. That table gives V, J and clone size, and the DNA gave D and trimming. The sample table contains 1,400,000 or so clones; only one count was recorded for approximately 98.5% of them. 0.3% to 0.45% of the sample goes to the ten largest clones.

Taken from the germline V gene, the CDR1 and CDR2 loops are SQVTM and ANQGSEA. The CDR3 numbers 16 residues from cysteine through phenylalanine. CDR3 DNA only is kept here, 48 bases in frame from base 1. V is pared back by 3 bases and J by 3 bases, with 18 bases lying between the germline termini. Of note for this clone: Its antigen target is currently unknown. No much larger clonotype is one base removed from it; base qualities were not supplied.

The chain joins TRBV29-1 to TRBJ2-1; the D gene is perhaps TRBD1, on 5 matching bases. This receptor was taken from a man aged 30 to 45 in good health. Sequences were obtained from naive CD4+ T cells sorted from blood. Per the publication, the cell subset or site label means: CD45RA+ positively selected. CDR3 protein: CSVDGRQGWGYNEQFF. The nucleotides are TGCAGCGTTGACGGTCGGCAGGGATGGGGCTACAATGAGCAGTTCTTC.